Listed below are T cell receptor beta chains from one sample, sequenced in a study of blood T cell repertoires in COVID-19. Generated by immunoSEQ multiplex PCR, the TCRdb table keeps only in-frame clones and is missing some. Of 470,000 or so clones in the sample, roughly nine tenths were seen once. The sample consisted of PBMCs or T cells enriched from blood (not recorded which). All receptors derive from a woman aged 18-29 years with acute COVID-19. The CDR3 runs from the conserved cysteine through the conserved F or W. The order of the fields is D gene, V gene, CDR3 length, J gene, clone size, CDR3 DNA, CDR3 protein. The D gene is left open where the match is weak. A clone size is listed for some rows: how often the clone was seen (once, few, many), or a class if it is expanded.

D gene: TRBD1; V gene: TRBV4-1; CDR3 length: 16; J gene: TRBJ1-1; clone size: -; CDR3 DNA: TGCGCCAGCAGCCATAGACCCGATGGGACAGGCGTTGAAGCTTTCTTT; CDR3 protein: CASSHRPDGTGVEAFF
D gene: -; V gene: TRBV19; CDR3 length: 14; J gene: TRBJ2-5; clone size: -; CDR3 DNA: TGTGCCAGTAAGATGAAGTGGAGGGGAGAGACCCAGTACTTC; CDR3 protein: CASKMKWRGETQYF
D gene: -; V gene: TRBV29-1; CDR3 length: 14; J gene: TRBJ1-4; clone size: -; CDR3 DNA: TGCAGCGTCCAGGATTATGGCTCTAATGAAAAACTGTTTTTT; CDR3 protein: CSVQDYGSNEKLFF
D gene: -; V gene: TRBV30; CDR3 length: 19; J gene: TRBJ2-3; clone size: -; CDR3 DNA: TGTGCCTGGAGAGGGCCCCAGCAGGGGGGCAGTCGTGTCACAGATACGCAGTATTTT; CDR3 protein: CAWRGPQQGGSRVTDTQYF
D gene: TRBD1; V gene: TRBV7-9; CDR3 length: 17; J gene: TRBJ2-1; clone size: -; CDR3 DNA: TGTGCCAGCAGCATAATCACCGGGACAGGGAAGGGGTATGAGCAGTTCTTC; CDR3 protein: CASSIITGTGKGYEQFF
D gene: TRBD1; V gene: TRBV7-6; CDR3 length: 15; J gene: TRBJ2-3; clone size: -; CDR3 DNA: TGTGCCAGCAGCCGAGGACAGGGGGGTACAGATACGCAGTATTTT; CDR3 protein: CASSRGQGGTDTQYF
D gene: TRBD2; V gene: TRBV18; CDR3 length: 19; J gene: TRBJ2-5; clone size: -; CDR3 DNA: TGTGCCAGCTCCAGTTCTAGCGGGGGCCCCACCGGCATCAGGGAGACCCAGTACTTC; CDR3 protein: CASSSSSGGPTGIRETQYF
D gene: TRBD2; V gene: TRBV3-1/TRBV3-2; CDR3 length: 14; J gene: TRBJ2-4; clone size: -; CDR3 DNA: TGTGCCAGCAGCCAAGACTGGGGGGGAAACATTCAGTACTTC; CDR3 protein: CASSQDWGGNIQYF
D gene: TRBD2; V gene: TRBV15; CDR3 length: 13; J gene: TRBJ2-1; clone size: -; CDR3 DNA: TGTGCCACCAGCCCTCTAGCGGGGAATGAGCAGTTCTTC; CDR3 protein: CATSPLAGNEQFF
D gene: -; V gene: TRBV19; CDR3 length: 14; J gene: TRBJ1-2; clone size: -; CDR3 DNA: TGTGCCAGTAGTATTCAGGAACATAGCTATGGCTACACCTTC; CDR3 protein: CASSIQEHSYGYTF
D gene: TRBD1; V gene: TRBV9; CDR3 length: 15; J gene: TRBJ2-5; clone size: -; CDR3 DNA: TGTGCCAGCAGCGCGGGGGACAGGGGGCAGGAGACCCAGTACTTC; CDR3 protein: CASSAGDRGQETQYF
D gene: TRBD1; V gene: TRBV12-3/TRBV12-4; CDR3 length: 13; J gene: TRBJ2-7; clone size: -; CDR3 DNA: TGTGCCAGCAGGGCGGACAGGGGGCGGGAGCAGTACTTC; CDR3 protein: CASRADRGREQYF
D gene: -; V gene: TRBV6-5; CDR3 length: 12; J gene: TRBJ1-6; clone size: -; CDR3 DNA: TGTGCCAGCAATTCGGGGGGCTCACCCCTCCACTTT; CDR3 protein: CASNSGGSPLHF
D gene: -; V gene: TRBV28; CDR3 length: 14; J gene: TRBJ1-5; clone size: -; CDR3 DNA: TGTGCCAGCAGGGAACAGGGAGGCAATCAGCCCCAGCATTTT; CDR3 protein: CASREQGGNQPQHF
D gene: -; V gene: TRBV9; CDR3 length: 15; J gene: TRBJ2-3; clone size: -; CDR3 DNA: TGTGCCAGCAGCTTAACAGGGTCTAGCACAGATACGCAGTATTTT; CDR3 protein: CASSLTGSSTDTQYF
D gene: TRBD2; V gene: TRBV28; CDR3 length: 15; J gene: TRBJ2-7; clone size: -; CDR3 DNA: TGTGCCAGCACCGGACTAGCGGGAGGGCCGGGGGAGCAGTACTTC; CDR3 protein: CASTGLAGGPGEQYF
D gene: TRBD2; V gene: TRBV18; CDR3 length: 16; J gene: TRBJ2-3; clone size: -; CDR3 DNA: TGTGCCAGCTCACCACCGGCGGGGGGCAGGGCAGATACGCAGTATTTT; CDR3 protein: CASSPPAGGRADTQYF
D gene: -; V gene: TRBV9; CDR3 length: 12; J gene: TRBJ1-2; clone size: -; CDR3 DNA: TGTGCCAGCAGCGAACAAGGGGATGGCTACACCTTC; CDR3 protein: CASSEQGDGYTF
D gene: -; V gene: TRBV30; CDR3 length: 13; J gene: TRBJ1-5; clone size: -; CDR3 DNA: TGTGCCTGGAGTCTTGGCAGTAATCAGCCCCAGCATTTT; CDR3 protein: CAWSLGSNQPQHF
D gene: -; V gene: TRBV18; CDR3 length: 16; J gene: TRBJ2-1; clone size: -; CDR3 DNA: TGTGCCAGCTCACCAGATTCAGGGAGGATCTACAATGAGCAGTTCTTC; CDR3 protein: CASSPDSGRIYNEQFF
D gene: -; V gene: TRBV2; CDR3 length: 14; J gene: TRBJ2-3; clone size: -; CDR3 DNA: TGTGCCAGCAGTGAAGAGTGGCGGCCAGATACGCAGTATTTT; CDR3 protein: CASSEEWRPDTQYF
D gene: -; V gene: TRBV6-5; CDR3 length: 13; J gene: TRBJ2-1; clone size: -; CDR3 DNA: TGTGCCAGCAGTCCCCAGAGGATCAATGAGCAGTTCTTC; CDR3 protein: CASSPQRINEQFF
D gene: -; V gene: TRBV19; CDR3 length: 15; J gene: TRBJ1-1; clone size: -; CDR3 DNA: TGTGCCAGTAGTATTCGGAGAGAAATGAACACTGAAGCTTTCTTT; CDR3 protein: CASSIRREMNTEAFF
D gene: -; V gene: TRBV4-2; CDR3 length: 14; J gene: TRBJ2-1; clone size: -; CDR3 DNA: TGTGCCAGCAGCCAGAGCCTGCCTGACAATGAGCAGTTCTTC; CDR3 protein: CASSQSLPDNEQFF
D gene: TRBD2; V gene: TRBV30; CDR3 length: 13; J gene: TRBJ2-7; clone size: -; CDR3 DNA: TGTGCCAGCCACAGCGGGGGGCGCTACGAGCAGTACTTC; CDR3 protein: CASHSGGRYEQYF
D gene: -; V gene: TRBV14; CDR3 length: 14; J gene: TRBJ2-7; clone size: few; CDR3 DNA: TGTGCCAGCAGCCCCCGCAGGGTTTTGGGAGAGCAGTACTTC; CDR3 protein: CASSPRRVLGEQYF
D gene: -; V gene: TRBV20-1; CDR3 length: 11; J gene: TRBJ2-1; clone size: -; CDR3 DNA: TGCAGTGCCCCTGTAGTTAATGAGCAGTTCTTC; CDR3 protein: CSAPVVNEQFF
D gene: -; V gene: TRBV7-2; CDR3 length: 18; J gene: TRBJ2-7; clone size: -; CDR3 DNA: TGTGCCAGCAGCTTAATGGGTGGTATGCGGGGGCCAACCTACGAGCAGTACTTC; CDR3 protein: CASSLMGGMRGPTYEQYF
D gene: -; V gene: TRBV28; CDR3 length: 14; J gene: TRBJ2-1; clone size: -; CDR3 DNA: TGTGCCGCACAACACAGGGTGTCCTACAATGAGCAGTTCTTC; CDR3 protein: CAAQHRVSYNEQFF
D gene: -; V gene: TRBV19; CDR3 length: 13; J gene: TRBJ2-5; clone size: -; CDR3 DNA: TGTGCCAGTACCCCTAGCCATGGGGAGACCCAGTACTTC; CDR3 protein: CASTPSHGETQYF
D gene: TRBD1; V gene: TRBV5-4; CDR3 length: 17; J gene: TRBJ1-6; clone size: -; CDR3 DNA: TGTGCCAGCAGCTCCAAAATCCGGGACAGGGGTAATTCACCCCTCCACTTT; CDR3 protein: CASSSKIRDRGNSPLHF
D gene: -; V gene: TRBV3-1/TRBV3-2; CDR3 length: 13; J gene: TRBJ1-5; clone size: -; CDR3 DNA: TGTGCCAGCAGCCAAGACGCAGATCAGCCCCAGCATTTT; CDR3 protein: CASSQDADQPQHF
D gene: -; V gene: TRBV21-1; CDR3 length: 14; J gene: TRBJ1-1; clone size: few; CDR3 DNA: TGTGCCAGCAGACGGGGACAGTTGAACACTGAAGCTTTCTTT; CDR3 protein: CASRRGQLNTEAFF
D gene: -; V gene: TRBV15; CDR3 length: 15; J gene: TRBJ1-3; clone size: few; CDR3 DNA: TGTGCCACCAGCAGTGCCCCGGGTGCTGGAAACACCATATATTTT; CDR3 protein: CATSSAPGAGNTIYF
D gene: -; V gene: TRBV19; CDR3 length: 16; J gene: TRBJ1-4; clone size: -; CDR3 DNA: TGTGCCAGTAGTATTACGGGGGGCCCAGGTGACGAAAAACTGTTTTTT; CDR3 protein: CASSITGGPGDEKLFF
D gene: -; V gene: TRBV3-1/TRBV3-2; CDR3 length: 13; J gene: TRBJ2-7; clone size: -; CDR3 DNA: TGTGCCAGCCACGGAGGGGGCCCCTACGAGCAGTACTTC; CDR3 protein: CASHGGGPYEQYF
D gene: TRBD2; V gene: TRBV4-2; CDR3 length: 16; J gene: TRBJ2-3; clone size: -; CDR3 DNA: TGTGCCAGCAGCCCTGGTTTAGCGGGGGTAGGGGGTACGCAGTATTTT; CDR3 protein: CASSPGLAGVGGTQYF
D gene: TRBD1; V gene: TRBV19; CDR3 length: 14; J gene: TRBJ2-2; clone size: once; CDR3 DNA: TGTGCCAGTAGCAGGGGACAGGGCACCGGGGAGCTGTTTTTT; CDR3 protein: CASSRGQGTGELFF
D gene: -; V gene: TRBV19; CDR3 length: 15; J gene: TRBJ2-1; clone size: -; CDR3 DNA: TGTGCCAGTAGTAAGGGCCAGACGGGGTACAATGAGCAGTTCTTC; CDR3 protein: CASSKGQTGYNEQFF
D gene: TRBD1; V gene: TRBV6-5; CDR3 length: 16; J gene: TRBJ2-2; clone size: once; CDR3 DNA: TGTGCCAGCAGTTACTACAGGGGGCTAGGAACCGGGGAGCTGTTTTTT; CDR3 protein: CASSYYRGLGTGELFF
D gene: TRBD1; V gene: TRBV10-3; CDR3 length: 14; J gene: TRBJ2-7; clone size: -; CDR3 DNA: TGTGCCACCTCGAACGGACAGGGGGCTTACGAGCAGTACTTC; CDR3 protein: CATSNGQGAYEQYF
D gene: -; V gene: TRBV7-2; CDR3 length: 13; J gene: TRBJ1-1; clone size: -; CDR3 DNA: TGTGCCAGCAGCTTAGCTTCAGGACATGAAGCTTTCTTT; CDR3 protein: CASSLASGHEAFF